This TCR beta chain was recovered during a study of T cells after yellow fever vaccination. Study conclusions and caveats: Highly abundant clonotypes carried over from the bulk population could end up in FACS-sorted repertoires as contaminants.

This clonotype was observed a few times. Its antigen is not known. Template switching with 5'RACE generated the TCR cDNA and added a universal primer site and UMIs. TCRdb used MiXCR to reprocess the 5' RACE reads, holding one entry per CDR3 protein. The sample has hundreds of thousands of distinct CDR3 sequences, approximately 13% seen once. V was clipped by 5 bases and J by 7 bases; unmatched bases: 8. The CDR3 is made up of 15 amino acids. CDR1 is SEHNR and CDR2 is FQNEAQ in the germline V gene (reference sequence). This material consisted of PBMCs, taken on the day of the yellow fever booster vaccination. The receptor was derived from a man aged 30 to 39 who received the YFV17D yellow fever vaccine. The V gene is TRBV7-9, the J gene TRBJ2-1; 10 bases agree with TRBD2. The CDR3: CASSVPGLARNEQFF. CDR3 DNA: TGTGCCAGCAGCGTCCCGGGACTAGCGCGGAATGAGCAGTTCTTC.